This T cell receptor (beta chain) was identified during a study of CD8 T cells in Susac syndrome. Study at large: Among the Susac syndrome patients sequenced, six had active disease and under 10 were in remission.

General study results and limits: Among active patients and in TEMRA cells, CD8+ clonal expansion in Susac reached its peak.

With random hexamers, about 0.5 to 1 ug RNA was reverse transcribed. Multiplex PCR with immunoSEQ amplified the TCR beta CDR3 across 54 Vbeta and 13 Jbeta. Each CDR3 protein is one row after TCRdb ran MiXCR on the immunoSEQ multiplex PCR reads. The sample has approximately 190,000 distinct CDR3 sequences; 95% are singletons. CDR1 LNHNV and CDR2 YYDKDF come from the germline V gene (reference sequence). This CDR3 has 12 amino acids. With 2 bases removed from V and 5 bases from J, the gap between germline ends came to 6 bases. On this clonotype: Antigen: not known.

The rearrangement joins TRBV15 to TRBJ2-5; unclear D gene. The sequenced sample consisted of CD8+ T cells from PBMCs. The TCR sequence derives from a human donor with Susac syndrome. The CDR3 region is CATSRRWETQYF. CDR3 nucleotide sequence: TGTGCCACCAGCAGACGATGGGAGACCCAGTACTTC.